This T cell receptor beta chain emerged from a study of blood T cells in healthy people across ages. Using a J-beta primer mix together with a sample-barcoded 5' primer, a second PCR was run for 7 to 11 cycles. MiXCR was run by TCRdb on the 5' RACE reads, yielding one entry per CDR3 protein. The data contain about 1.6 million distinct CDR3 sequences, 34% of them singletons. The ends lost 7 bases at V and 8 bases at J; junction bases unmatched: 4. CDR3 length equals 11 residues. Germline assignment: CDR1 DFQATT and CDR2 SNEGSKA (reference sequence). The sample was blood. The sequence came from a woman between 25 and 40 years old in good health. V usage is TRBV20-1 and J usage is TRBJ1-2; 10 nucleotides match TRBD1. CDR3 amino acids: CSVGTGEGYTF. The CDR3 DNA sequence: TGCAGTGTCGGGACAGGGGAAGGCTACACCTTC.